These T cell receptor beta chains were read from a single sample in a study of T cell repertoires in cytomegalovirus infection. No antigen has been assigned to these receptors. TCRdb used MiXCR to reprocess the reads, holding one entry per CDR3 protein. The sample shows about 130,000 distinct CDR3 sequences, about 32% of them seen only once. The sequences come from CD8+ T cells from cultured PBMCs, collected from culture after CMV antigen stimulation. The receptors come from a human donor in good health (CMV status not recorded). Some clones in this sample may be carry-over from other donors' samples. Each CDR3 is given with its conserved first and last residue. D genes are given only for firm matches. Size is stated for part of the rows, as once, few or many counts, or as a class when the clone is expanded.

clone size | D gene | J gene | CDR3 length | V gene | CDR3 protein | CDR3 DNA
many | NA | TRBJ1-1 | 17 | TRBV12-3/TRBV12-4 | CASSLGRVLSMNTEAFF | TGTGCCAGCAGTTTAGGCAGGGTTTTGAGTATGAACACTGAAGCTTTCTTT
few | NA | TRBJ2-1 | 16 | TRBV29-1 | CSVEAPSRASYNEQFF | TGCAGCGTTGAAGCCCCATCGCGGGCCTCCTACAATGAGCAGTTCTTC
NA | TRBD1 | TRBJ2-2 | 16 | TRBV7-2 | CASSPETGMNTGELFF | TGTGCCAGCAGTCCCGAGACAGGGATGAACACCGGGGAGCTGTTTTTT
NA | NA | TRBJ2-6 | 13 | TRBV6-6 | CASDSSGANVLTF | TGTGCCAGCGACAGCTCTGGGGCCAACGTCCTGACTTTC
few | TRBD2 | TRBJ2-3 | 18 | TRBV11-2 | CASSLSGPLAGGPDTQYF | TGTGCCAGCAGCTTATCGGGGCCTCTAGCGGGGGGGCCTGATACGCAGTATTTT
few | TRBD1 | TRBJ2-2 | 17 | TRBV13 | CASSLGRQGPYTGELFF | TGTGCCAGCAGCTTAGGCCGACAGGGACCCTACACCGGGGAGCTGTTTTTT
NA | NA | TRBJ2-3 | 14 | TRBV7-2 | CASSPGTGTDTQYF | TGTGCCAGCAGCCCCGGGACCGGCACAGATACGCAGTATTTT
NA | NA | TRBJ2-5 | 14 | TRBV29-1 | CSVEGGTSYETQYF | TGCAGCGTTGAAGGAGGGACTTCGTATGAGACCCAGTACTTC
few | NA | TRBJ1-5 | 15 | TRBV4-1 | CASSQDRDRNKPQHF | TGCGCCAGCAGCCAGGACCGGGACCGCAATAAGCCCCAGCATTTT
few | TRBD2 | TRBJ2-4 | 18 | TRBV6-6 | CASRETLAGVIAKNIQYF | TGTGCCAGCAGGGAGACCTTAGCGGGGGTCATAGCCAAAAACATTCAGTACTTC
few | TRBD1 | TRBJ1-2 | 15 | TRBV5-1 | CASSLQGPSGYGYTF | TGCGCCAGCAGCTTACAGGGGCCCTCCGGCTATGGCTACACCTTC
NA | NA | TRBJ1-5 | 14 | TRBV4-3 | CASSQGQINQPQHF | TGCGCCAGCAGCCAAGGGCAGATCAATCAGCCCCAGCATTTT
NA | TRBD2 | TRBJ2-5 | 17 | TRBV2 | CASSEVAGLAGRETQYF | TGTGCCAGCAGTGAAGTGGCGGGACTAGCGGGACGGGAGACCCAGTACTTC
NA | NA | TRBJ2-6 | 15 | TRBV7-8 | CASSLYRSGANVLTF | TGTGCCAGCAGCTTATACAGGTCTGGGGCCAACGTCCTGACTTTC
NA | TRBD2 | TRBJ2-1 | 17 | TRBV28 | CASSLKGLAGLEGEQFF | TGTGCCAGCAGTTTAAAGGGACTAGCGGGGTTGGAGGGTGAGCAGTTCTTC
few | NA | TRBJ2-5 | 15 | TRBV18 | CASSPVSRGWETQYF | TGTGCCAGCTCACCGGTATCCAGGGGTTGGGAGACCCAGTACTTC
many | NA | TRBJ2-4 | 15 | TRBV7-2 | CASSLAGVAKNIQYF | TGTGCCAGCAGCTTAGCGGGGGTAGCCAAAAACATTCAGTACTTC
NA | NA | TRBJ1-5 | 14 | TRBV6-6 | CASSREYSNQPQHF | TGTGCCAGCAGTCGGGAGTATAGCAATCAGCCCCAGCATTTT
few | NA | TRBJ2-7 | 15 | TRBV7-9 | CASSPPKGPNYEQYF | TGTGCCAGCAGCCCCCCTAAGGGGCCGAACTACGAGCAGTACTTC
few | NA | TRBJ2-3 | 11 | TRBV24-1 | CATSDTDTQYF | TGTGCCACCAGTGACACAGATACGCAGTATTTT
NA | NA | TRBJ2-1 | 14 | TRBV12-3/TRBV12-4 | CASSPGNGIDEQFF | TGTGCCAGCAGTCCAGGTAACGGGATCGATGAGCAGTTCTTC
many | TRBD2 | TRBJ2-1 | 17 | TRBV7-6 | CASSLPPWGGSYNEQFF | TGTGCCAGCAGCTTACCCCCATGGGGGGGGTCCTACAATGAGCAGTTCTTC
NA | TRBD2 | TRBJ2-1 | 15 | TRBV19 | CASSISGSGGNEQFF | TGTGCCAGTAGTATTTCGGGAAGCGGGGGCAATGAGCAGTTCTTC
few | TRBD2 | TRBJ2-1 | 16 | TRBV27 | CASSQLAGAAYNEQFF | TGTGCCAGCAGCCAACTAGCGGGGGCCGCCTACAATGAGCAGTTCTTC
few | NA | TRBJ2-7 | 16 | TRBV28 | CASSPGTPTWAGEQYF | TGTGCCAGCAGTCCCGGGACTCCCACTTGGGCTGGCGAGCAGTACTTC
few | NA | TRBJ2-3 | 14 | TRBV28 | CASSPLARPDTQYF | TGTGCCAGCAGTCCTCTAGCGCGACCGGATACGCAGTATTTT
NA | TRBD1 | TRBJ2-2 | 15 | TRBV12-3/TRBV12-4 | CASSPGQGNTGELFF | TGTGCCAGCAGTCCCGGACAGGGCAACACCGGGGAGCTGTTTTTT
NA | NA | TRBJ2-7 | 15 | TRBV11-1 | CASSLEAGGSYEQYF | TGTGCCAGCAGCTTAGAAGCAGGAGGGAGCTACGAGCAGTACTTC
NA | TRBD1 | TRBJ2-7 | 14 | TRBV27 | CASRGQGSNYEQYF | TGTGCCAGCAGAGGACAGGGGTCCAACTACGAGCAGTACTTC
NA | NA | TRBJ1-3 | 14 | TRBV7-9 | CASREGSSGNTIYF | TGTGCCAGCAGGGAGGGGAGCTCTGGAAACACCATATATTTT
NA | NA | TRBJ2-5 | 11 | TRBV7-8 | CASSLGQTQYF | TGTGCCAGCAGCTTAGGACAGACCCAGTACTTC
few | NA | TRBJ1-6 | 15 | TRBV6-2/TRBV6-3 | CASSYRAGLYSPLHF | TGTGCCAGCAGTTACAGGGCCGGACTCTATTCACCCCTCCACTTT
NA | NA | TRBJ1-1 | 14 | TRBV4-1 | CASSQVGSNTEAFF | TGCGCCAGCAGCCAAGTCGGATCGAACACTGAAGCTTTCTTT
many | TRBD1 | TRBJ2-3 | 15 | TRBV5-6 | CASSRGQGKADTQYF | TGTGCCAGCAGCCGCGGACAGGGGAAGGCAGATACGCAGTATTTT
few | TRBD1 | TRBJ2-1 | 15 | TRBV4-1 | CASSQSQGALNEQFF | TGCGCCAGCAGCCAAAGTCAGGGGGCTCTAAATGAGCAGTTCTTC
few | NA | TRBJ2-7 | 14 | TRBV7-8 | CASSLRGINYEQYF | TGTGCCAGCAGCCTGCGGGGAATTAACTACGAGCAGTACTTC
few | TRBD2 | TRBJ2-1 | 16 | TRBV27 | CASSLSRLAGSNEQFF | TGTGCCAGCAGTTTATCGAGGCTAGCGGGGAGCAATGAGCAGTTCTTC